The clone carrying this T cell receptor (beta chain) was observed a handful of times. Its specificity is unknown. RNA, once extracted, was reverse transcribed into cDNA for use as the sequencing template. The repertoire was sequenced with immunoSEQ multiplex PCR; TCRdb's copy has only in-frame clones and lacks some. The repertoire holds approximately 160,000 clones, around three fifths seen once, with 14% in the top ten. Documented treatment: oral pan-JAK inhibitor, 5-10 mg twice daily. This specimen comes from a study of CD8+ T cells in alopecia areata. Study-wide context: By percentage of affected scalp area, the severity of treated patients was scored. General study findings and limits: Elevated clonality characterized lesional scalp relative to normal scalp, particularly in alopecia totalis/universalis. Besides other cells, scalp samples also yield sequences of resident alphabeta T cells from normal skin.

Germline CDR1 is GTSNPN and CDR2 is SVGIG (reference sequence). Between the trimmed V and J ends, which lost 1 base and 5 bases, there was a span of 9 bases. The length of the CDR3 is 12 residues. The chain joins TRBV30 to TRBJ2-7, with D perhaps matching TRBD1 (5 bases). The clonotype was recovered from a human donor with alopecia areata. The starting material was CD4+ T cells sorted from blood, obtained at week 24, from a patient treated with tofacitinib. The chain's CDR3 is CAWSGSRDEQYF. CDR3 DNA sequence: TGTGCCTGGAGTGGAAGCAGGGACGAGCAGTACTTC. Complete variable domain (other parts from reference TRBV30 and TRBJ2-7): SQTIHQWPATLVQPVGSPLSLECTVEGTSNPNLYWYRQAAGRGLQLLFYSVGIGQISSEVPQNLSASRPQDRQFILSSKKLLLSDSGFYLCAWSGSRDEQYFGPGTRLTVT.